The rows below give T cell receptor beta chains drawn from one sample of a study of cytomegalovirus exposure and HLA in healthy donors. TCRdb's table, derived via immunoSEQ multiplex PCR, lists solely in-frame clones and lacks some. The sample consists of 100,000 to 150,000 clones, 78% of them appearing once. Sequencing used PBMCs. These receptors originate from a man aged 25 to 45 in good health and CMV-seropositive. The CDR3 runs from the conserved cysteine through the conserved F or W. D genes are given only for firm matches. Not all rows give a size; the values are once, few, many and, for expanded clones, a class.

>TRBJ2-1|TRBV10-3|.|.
CAISGSAAAYNEQFF
TGTGCCATCAGTGGCTCAGCGGCTGCCTACAATGAGCAGTTCTTC
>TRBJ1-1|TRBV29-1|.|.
CSVEDRRRLDNTEAFF
TGCAGCGTTGAAGATCGACGACGACTTGACAACACTGAAGCTTTCTTT
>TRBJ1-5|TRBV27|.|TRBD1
CASREATGGNQPQHF
TGTGCCAGCCGCGAGGCAACAGGGGGCAATCAGCCCCAGCATTTT
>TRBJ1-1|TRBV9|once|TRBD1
CASSPTPGQYTEAFF
TGTGCCAGCAGCCCAACCCCGGGACAGTACACTGAAGCTTTCTTT
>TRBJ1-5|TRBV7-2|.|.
CASSLGGPQHF
TGTGCCAGCAGCCTCGGAGGGCCCCAGCATTTT
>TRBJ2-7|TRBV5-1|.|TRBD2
CASSPGGLSGVYEQYF
TGCGCCAGCAGCCCTGGGGGCCTTAGCGGGGTCTACGAGCAGTACTTC
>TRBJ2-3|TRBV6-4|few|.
CASSDGAGGTDTQYF
TGTGCCAGCAGTGACGGGGCAGGGGGCACAGATACGCAGTATTTT
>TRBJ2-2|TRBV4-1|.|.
CASSQWLGLPGELFF
TGCGCCAGCAGCCAGTGGCTGGGGCTCCCCGGGGAGCTGTTTTTT
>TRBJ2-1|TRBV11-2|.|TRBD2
CASSISGTSGRAYNEQFF
TGTGCCAGCAGCATATCCGGGACTAGCGGGAGGGCCTACAATGAGCAGTTCTTC
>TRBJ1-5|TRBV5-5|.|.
CASSLRSGIAPQHF
TGTGCCAGCAGTCTTCGCTCAGGGATAGCGCCCCAGCATTTT
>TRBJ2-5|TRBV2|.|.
CASRMGGSAAQYF
TGTGCCAGCAGGATGGGGGGATCCGCGGCCCAGTACTTC
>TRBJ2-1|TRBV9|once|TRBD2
CASGAGGRVNEQFF
TGTGCCAGCGGAGCGGGCGGGAGGGTTAATGAGCAGTTCTTC
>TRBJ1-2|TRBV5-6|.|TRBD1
CASSLEPGGHGYTF
TGTGCCAGCAGCTTGGAACCAGGGGGCCATGGCTACACCTTC
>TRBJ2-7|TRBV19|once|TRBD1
CASSTQTGLYEQYF
TGTGCCAGTAGTACCCAGACAGGGCTCTACGAGCAGTACTTC
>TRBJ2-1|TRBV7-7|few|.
CASSLEPSGLDEQFF
TGTGCTAGCAGCTTAGAGCCCTCTGGACTCGATGAGCAGTTCTTC
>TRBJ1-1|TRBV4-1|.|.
CASSQSFADTEAFF
TGCGCCAGCAGCCAATCGTTTGCGGACACTGAAGCTTTCTTT
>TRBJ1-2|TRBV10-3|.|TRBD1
CAISETGTGVGGYTF
TGTGCCATCAGTGAAACCGGGACAGGGGTTGGAGGCTACACCTTC
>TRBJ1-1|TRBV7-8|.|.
CASSFGGSALNTEAFF
TGTGCCAGCAGCTTTGGAGGCAGCGCATTGAACACTGAAGCTTTCTTT
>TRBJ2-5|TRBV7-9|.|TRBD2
CASSTSALTSGSAETQYF
TGTGCCAGCAGCACATCCGCCCTGACTAGCGGGAGCGCAGAGACCCAGTACTTC
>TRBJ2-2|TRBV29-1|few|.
CSVVQNTGELFF
TGCAGCGTTGTTCAGAACACCGGGGAGCTGTTTTTT
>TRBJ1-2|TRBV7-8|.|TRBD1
CASSTTGTGGGGYTF
TGTGCCAGCAGCACCACCGGGACAGGGGGCGGTGGCTACACCTTC
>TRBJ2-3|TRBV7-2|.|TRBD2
CASSLAGRTDTQYF
TGTGCCAGCAGCCTAGCGGGGCGCACAGATACGCAGTATTTT
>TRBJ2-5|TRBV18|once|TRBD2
CASSPTSGSVETQYF
TGTGCCAGCTCGCCCACTAGCGGGAGTGTAGAGACCCAGTACTTC
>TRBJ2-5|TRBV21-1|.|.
CASSRGQAETQYF
TGTGCCAGCAGCAGGGGACAGGCGGAGACCCAGTACTTC
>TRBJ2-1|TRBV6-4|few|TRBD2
CASSVLAGVDYNEQFF
TGTGCCAGCAGTGTTCTAGCGGGAGTGGACTACAATGAGCAGTTCTTC
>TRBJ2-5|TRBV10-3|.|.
CAISGDGGIGETQYF
TGTGCCATCAGTGGGGACGGAGGGATTGGAGAGACCCAGTACTTC
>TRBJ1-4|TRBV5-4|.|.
CASSSGETNEKLFF
TGTGCCAGCAGCTCAGGGGAAACTAATGAAAAACTGTTTTTT
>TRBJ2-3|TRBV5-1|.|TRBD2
CASSPGSGGADTQYF
TGCGCCAGCAGCCCTGGTAGCGGGGGCGCAGATACGCAGTATTTT
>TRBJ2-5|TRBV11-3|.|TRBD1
CASSLGRGLPGQETQYF
TGTGCCAGCAGCTTGGGCAGGGGGCTGCCGGGCCAAGAGACCCAGTACTTC
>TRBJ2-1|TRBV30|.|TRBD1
CAWSSGQAFNEQFF
TGTGCCTGGAGTTCAGGACAGGCCTTCAATGAGCAGTTCTTC
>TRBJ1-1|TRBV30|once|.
CAWRIVREAFF
TGTGCCTGGAGAATCGTCAGGGAAGCTTTCTTT
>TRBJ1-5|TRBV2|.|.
CASSRQGNQPQHF
TGTGCCAGCAGTCGGCAGGGAAATCAGCCCCAGCATTTT
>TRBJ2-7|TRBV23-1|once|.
CASSPPRREDEQYF
TGCGCCAGCAGTCCCCCGCGGAGGGAAGACGAGCAGTACTTC
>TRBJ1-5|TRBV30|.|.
CAWSKTAYSNQPQHF
TGTGCCTGGAGTAAGACAGCTTATAGCAATCAGCCCCAGCATTTT
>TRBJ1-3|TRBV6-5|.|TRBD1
CAGPQGTGNTIYF
TGTGCCGGACCACAGGGGACTGGAAACACCATATATTTT
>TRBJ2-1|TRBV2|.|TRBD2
CASTTSGDYNEQFF
TGTGCCAGCACAACTAGCGGAGACTACAATGAGCAGTTCTTC
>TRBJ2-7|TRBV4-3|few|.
CASSPGVAREQYF
TGCGCCAGCAGCCCCGGGGTGGCACGGGAGCAGTACTTC
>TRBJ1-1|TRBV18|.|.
CASSPTTAGAEAFF
TGTGCCAGCTCACCCACGACAGCGGGGGCTGAAGCTTTCTTT